This entry describes one TCR beta chain. Its antigen remains unidentified. These data belong to a study of yellow fever vaccine responses in identical twins. TCRdb passed the RT-PCR reads through MiXCR, listing each CDR3 protein once. The table lists approximately 16,000 distinct CDR3 sequences, roughly 80% of them singletons, with roughly 1.8% in the top ten. General observations from the study: Twins reportedly had a vaccine T cell response that seemed partly convergent, partly personalized.

CDR3 length: 11 amino acids. Germline CDR1 and CDR2: SQVTM and ANQGSEA. Trimming cost V 4 bases and J 9 bases; bases outside gene matches: 2. The receptor was isolated from a woman aged 18-29 years who received the yellow fever vaccine. The sample in question was T cells from blood (PBMCs), unsorted or a sorted subset (not recorded which), obtained before or after yellow fever vaccination (not recorded which). This rearrangement joins TRBV29-1 to TRBJ2-1; 8 nucleotides agree with TRBD1. The CDR3 bases are TGCAGCGTTGGAGACAGGGGTGAGCAGTTCTTC. It specifies CSVGDRGEQFF.